This is a list of T cell receptor beta chains from one sample in a study of PD-L1 blockade in urothelial cancer. TCRdb's table, derived via immunoSEQ multiplex PCR, lists solely in-frame clones and lacks some. The profile shows over 65,000 clones, approximately 80% of them singletons. Here the sequenced sample was PBMCs, taken around atezolizumab (anti-PD-L1) treatment. Source of these receptors: a man in his 70s with urothelial cancer. CDR3s include the opening cysteine and the closing phenylalanine or tryptophan. D genes are given only for firm matches. Expanded clones are given a class, and other clones once, few, many or no size at all.

TRBD1,once,TRBJ2-1,TRBV2,17,CASSEAPPGQSYNEQFF,TGTGCCAGCAGTGAAGCGCCTCCGGGACAGAGCTACAATGAGCAGTTCTTC
.,.,TRBJ2-1,TRBV28,15,CASSFQRSGYNEQFF,TGTGCCAGCAGTTTCCAACGGAGCGGATACAATGAGCAGTTCTTC
.,few,TRBJ2-7,TRBV7-6,13,CASSPPGGDEQYF,TGTGCCAGCAGCCCCCCCGGAGGGGACGAGCAGTACTTC
.,.,TRBJ2-1,TRBV11-2,11,CASSPLNEQFF,TGTGCCAGCAGCCCCCTCAATGAGCAGTTCTTC
.,.,TRBJ1-2,TRBV27,14,CASSLRGDFYGYTF,TGTGCCAGCAGCCTCAGGGGCGATTTCTATGGCTACACCTTC
TRBD2,.,TRBJ2-7,TRBV9,15,CASSARGGPSGEQYF,TGTGCCAGCAGCGCCCGGGGGGGGCCCTCGGGAGAGCAGTACTTC
.,.,TRBJ2-6,TRBV6-1,17,CASSEAVRNSGANVLTF,TGTGCCAGCAGTGAAGCTGTGAGGAACTCTGGGGCCAACGTCCTGACTTTC
.,.,TRBJ1-3,TRBV9,16,CASSPKTVYSGNTIYF,TGTGCCAGCAGCCCCAAGACAGTTTACTCTGGAAACACCATATATTTT
TRBD2,.,TRBJ2-1,TRBV4-1,16,CASSPRLAGEDNEQFF,TGCGCCAGCAGCCCCCGACTAGCGGGAGAGGACAATGAGCAGTTCTTC
TRBD2,.,TRBJ2-1,TRBV29-1,14,CSVAMGGGPNEQFF,TGCAGCGTTGCCATGGGCGGGGGGCCCAATGAGCAGTTCTTC
.,.,TRBJ2-7,TRBV21-1,13,CASLRLAPYEQYF,TGTGCCAGCTTGAGGCTAGCGCCTTACGAGCAGTACTTC
.,.,TRBJ2-1,TRBV9,14,CASTGPSSYNEQFF,TGTGCCAGCACTGGGCCGAGCTCCTACAATGAGCAGTTCTTC
.,.,TRBJ1-2,TRBV2,16,CASSEYPQGANYGYTF,TGTGCCAGCAGTGAATACCCACAGGGAGCTAACTATGGCTACACCTTC
TRBD1,few,TRBJ1-4,TRBV7-8,16,CASSSRAGGEGEKLFF,TGTGCCAGCAGCTCCAGGGCAGGGGGCGAAGGTGAAAAACTGTTTTTT
.,.,TRBJ1-1,TRBV7-2,15,CASSSLGVANTEAFF,TGTGCCAGCAGCTCGCTAGGGGTGGCGAACACTGAAGCTTTCTTT
TRBD2,.,TRBJ2-7,TRBV27,15,CASRRRLAGSYEQYF,TGTGCCAGCAGACGCAGACTAGCGGGCTCCTACGAGCAGTACTTC